The text below deals with one T cell receptor (beta chain). No antigen is known for it. While the first cohort had 600 to 800 subjects, the donors belonged to the separate validation cohort of 100 to 150 subjects. Clones were read by immunoSEQ multiplex PCR, and TCRdb kept only the in-frame ones, dropping some. Among over 75,000 clones listed, roughly 91% were seen once. The entry originates in a study of cytomegalovirus exposure and HLA in healthy donors. General observations from the study: It was confirmed in vitro that three of the CMV-associated chains were specific for CMV antigens. A list of around 150 TCR beta chains associated with cytomegalovirus was given. According to a subsequent analysis, TCR clusters from the first cohort were inclined to appear together in the 90 to 150 validation repertoires.

Sequenced: PBMCs. This receptor was identified in a man aged 25-45 years in good health and CMV-seronegative.

CDR3 in amino acids: CASSLYGSGTQYF. The CDR3 DNA follows: TGTGCCAGCAGTTTATATGGGTCGGGGACCCAGTACTTC. The chain is built from TRBV27 and TRBJ2-5, with no clear D. CDR3 size: 13 residues. Trimming took 1 base from V and 7 from J, leaving 10 bases between them. Germline loops: CDR1 MNHEY, CDR2 SMNVEV (reference sequence).